Each of the 30 T cell receptor beta chains below was sequenced from the same sample in a study of T cells in localized non-small cell lung cancer. TCRdb's copy holds only in-frame clones and misses some; the assay was immunoSEQ multiplex PCR. Among roughly 39,000 clones, around nine tenths were seen once, and the ten largest hold about 4%. Specimen: peripheral blood, collected before any cancer treatment. Receptors originate from a man between 18 and 49 years old with stage I lung adenocarcinoma.

The J gene is TRBJ1-4, the V gene TRBV10-3; the D is unclear. Per germline, CDR1 ENHRY and CDR2 SYGVKD. CDR3 length: 14 residues. Trimming stripped 3 bases from V and 1 base from J, with 6 bases between. This CDR3 is CAISDDVTNEKLFF. CDR3 DNA: TGTGCCATCAGTGACGACGTAACTAATGAAAAACTGTTTTTT.

This CDR3 reads CASSPSVVSPLHF. The CDR3 nucleotides are TGTGCCAGTAGTCCATCGGTGGTTTCACCCCTCCACTTT. The rearrangement links TRBV19 to TRBJ1-6; D is unresolved. CDR3 length equals 13 residues. The germline V and J ends were trimmed by 5 bases and 9 bases, with 11 bases remaining between them. CDR1 is LNHDA and CDR2 is SQIVND in the germline V gene (reference sequence).

This chain links TRBV5-1 with TRBJ2-1; 8 nucleotides agree with TRBD2. The CDR3 loop spans 16 amino acids. The ends lost 0 bases at V and 3 bases at J; junction bases unmatched: 5. Germline values: CDR1 SGHRS, CDR2 YFSETQ. The CDR3 DNA follows: TGCGCCAGCAGCTTGGAGCGGGGGCAGATCTACAATGAGCAGTTCTTC. Translated, it gives CASSLERGQIYNEQFF.

This chain uses TRBV5-4 with TRBJ2-7; TRBD1 matches 9 bases. This CDR3 contains 13 residues. With V trimmed by 0 bases and J by 11 bases, 6 bases remained unmatched. The germline V gene encodes CDR1 SGHNT and CDR2 YYREEE (reference sequence). The DNA for the CDR3 is TGTGCCAGCAGCTTGGAAACCGGGACAGGGAAGTACTTC. It translates to CASSLETGTGKYF.

The rearrangement uses TRBV4-2 and TRBJ1-3, with TRBD1 identical over 8 bases. The CDR3 is made up of 18 amino acids. V lost 2 bases, J lost 0 bases, and 9 bases stayed unmatched. Per the germline V gene, CDR1 is LGHNA and CDR2 is YNFKEQ. The CDR3: CASSQPDRGGNSGNTIYF. The CDR3 nucleotides read TGTGCCAGCAGCCAACCCGACAGGGGTGGGAACTCTGGAAACACCATATATTTT.

This chain joins TRBV15 and TRBJ1-1; D might be TRBD1 (6 bases). In germline, CDR1 is LNHNV, CDR2 YYDKDF (reference sequence). The ends were cut back, 8 bases at V and 7 bases at J, with 20 bases in the middle. The CDR3 is made up of 14 amino acids. The CDR3 bases are TGTGCCACCGCCCCAACAGGGATCGACCTTGAAGCTTTCTTT. This gives the protein CATAPTGIDLEAFF.

The genes are TRBV7-9 and TRBJ1-1, with 7 bases aligning to TRBD1. The germline gives CDR1 SEHNR, CDR2 FQNEAQ (reference sequence). The CDR3 is 17 residues long. V shed 7 bases and J 3 bases; nucleotides not matched to a gene: 17. The CDR3 loop is CASTRGIGQAIDTEAFF. Here the CDR3 DNA reads TGTGCCAGCACCAGAGGGATCGGACAGGCCATTGACACTGAAGCTTTCTTT.

This chain joins TRBV21-1 and TRBJ1-2; TRBD1, the table's D call, was not compared with the DNA. TRBV21-1 is a pseudogene segment. The CDR3 consists of 16 residues. The CDR3 coding sequence is TGTGCCAGCAGCCCGGGGCGGGACAGGGTAGGATATGGCTACACCTTC. Its translation is CASSPGRDRVGYGYTF.

The chain links TRBV2 to TRBJ2-3; 7 positions agree with TRBD1. The CDR3 has 15 residues. J gave up 0 bases and V 5 bases, and 5 bases lay outside the gene matches. Germline values: CDR1 SNHLY, CDR2 FYNNEI. The CDR3, as DNA: TGTGCCAGCAGTAGACAGGGCACAAGCACAGATACGCAGTATTTT. Translated: CASSRQGTSTDTQYF.

There are a few counts of this clone. The chain has TRBV5-4 and TRBJ1-2, with D maybe TRBD1 (6 bases). Trimming left V 4 bases short and J 4 bases short, with 8 bases between. Germline loops: CDR1 SGHNT, CDR2 YYREEE (reference sequence). The CDR3 has 12 amino acids. The CDR3 DNA reads TGTGCCAGCAGCCAGGACAGCTATGGCTACACCTTC. Translating it yields CASSQDSYGYTF.

The chain has TRBV7-9 and TRBJ2-4; 12 bases fit TRBD1. The V gene's germline CDR1 is SEHNR and CDR2 FQNEAQ (reference sequence). After removal of 7 bases from V and 2 bases from J, the junction contained 3 bases not matched to a gene. The CDR3 is 15 amino acids. The CDR3, as DNA: TGTGCCAGCACGGGGACAGGGGGCTCCAAAAACATTCAGTACTTC. It specifies CASTGTGGSKNIQYF.

This clone showed up just once. The chain links TRBV7-6 to TRBJ1-3; D gene unclear. The CDR3 contains 16 residues. Trimming took 1 base from V and 4 from J, leaving 14 bases between them. Germline assignment: CDR1 SGHVS and CDR2 FNYEAQ. CDR3 region: CASSLGLSNSGNTIYF. The DNA for the CDR3 is TGTGCCAGCAGCTTAGGCCTTTCTAACTCCGGAAACACCATATATTTT.

This clone occurred once. The rearrangement joins TRBV5-1 to TRBJ2-3; no definite D call. From germline, CDR1 is SGHRS and CDR2 YFSETQ. Trimming pared 5 bases from V and 2 bases from J, leaving 15 bases between. CDR3 size: 15 residues. CDR3 loop: CASRDIDRYTDTQYF. DNA for the CDR3: TGCGCCAGCAGGGATATAGACCGATACACAGATACGCAGTATTTT.

The chain is built from TRBV28 and TRBJ2-3; D remains ambiguous. Trimming took 6 bases from V and 2 from J, leaving 6 bases between them. Germline-derived CDR1 and CDR2 are MDHEN and SYDVKM. CDR3 length: 12 residues. The CDR3: CASSRITDTQYF. The CDR3 nucleotides read TGTGCCAGCAGCAGGATCACAGATACGCAGTATTTT.

The genes are TRBV19 and TRBJ1-2, with D uncertain. V was trimmed by 9 bases and J by 0 bases, leaving 17 bases between them. The CDR3 length is 15 residues. The germline CDR1 and CDR2 sequences are LNHDA and SQIVND (reference sequence). CDR3 DNA: TGTGCCAGCACGGAGACCGGGCCAGCTAACTATGGCTACACCTTC. It yields the protein CASTETGPANYGYTF.

This rearrangement joins TRBV29-1 to TRBJ2-6, with unresolved D. Looked up from germline, CDR1 is SQVTM and CDR2 is ANQGSEA. The CDR3 totals 15 residues. V was shortened by 2 bases and J by 1 base, with 9 bases between the two germline ends. The DNA of the CDR3 is TGCAGCGTTGAAAATCCGAATTCTGGGGCCAACGTCCTGACTTTC. Translating gives CSVENPNSGANVLTF.

V usage is TRBV7-2 and J usage is TRBJ2-1; D may be TRBD1 (6 bases). The CDR3 covers 16 residues. Trimming pared 5 bases from V and 0 bases from J, leaving 14 bases between. Germline CDR1 SGHTA, CDR2 FQGNSA. In nucleotides, the CDR3 is TGTGCCAGCAGCGAACAAACAGGGAGCTCCTACAATGAGCAGTTCTTC. Protein product: CASSEQTGSSYNEQFF.

This clone was seen a single time. The chain uses TRBV5-1 and TRBJ1-1, with a possible D match to TRBD1 (6 bases). Germline CDR1 SGHRS, CDR2 YFSETQ. The CDR3 totals 13 residues. Trimming took off 0 bases at V and 7 bases at J, with 10 bases between the two ends. DNA of the CDR3: TGCGCCAGCAGCTTGGCTGGAGGGGGTGAAGCTTTCTTT. The encoded protein is CASSLAGGGEAFF.

This clone was seen only a few times. The rearrangement links TRBV29-1 to TRBJ1-1; tentatively, D is TRBD1 (5 bases). The V end was cut by 3 bases, the J end by 1 base, with 9 bases between. From germline, CDR1 is SQVTM and CDR2 ANQGSEA. The CDR3 has 13 amino acids. Here the CDR3 DNA reads TGCAGCGTTGAGACAGAGACGAACACTGAAGCTTTCTTT. Its translation: CSVETETNTEAFF.

The rearrangement joins TRBV29-1 to TRBJ2-1; D remains unclear. This CDR3 comprises 12 residues. The V end was cut by 7 bases, the J end by 2 bases, with 9 bases between. CDR1 and CDR2 from the germline V gene are SQVTM and ANQGSEA. The CDR3 sequence: CSAWTAYNEQFF. In nucleotides, the CDR3 is TGCAGCGCGTGGACGGCCTACAATGAGCAGTTCTTC.

The chain joins TRBV6-5 to TRBJ2-7, with a possible D match to TRBD1 (6 bases). The CDR3 runs 12 residues. Germline CDR1 is MNHEY and CDR2 is SVGAGI. The V end was cut by 5 bases, the J end by 7 bases, with 12 bases between. The CDR3 protein is CASSPGAREQYF. For the CDR3, the DNA is TGTGCCAGCAGTCCAGGGGCTCGAGAGCAGTACTTC.

Points on this clone: One end of the junction varies from germline; a read error may be responsible. This rearrangement joins TRBV30 to TRBJ2-3; D remains ambiguous. This CDR3 is built from 14 residues. Germline V gives CDR1 GTSNPN, CDR2 SVGIG (reference sequence). CDR3 in DNA: TGTGCTTGGAAGTCAAGTGGGGATGCAGATACGCAGTATTTT. This codes for CAWKSSGDADTQYF.

The chain employs TRBV4-1 and TRBJ1-1; weak D call: TRBD1 (6 bases). V was trimmed by 1 base and J by 4 bases, leaving 19 bases between them. The CDR3 has 17 residues. Germline lookup yields CDR1 MGHRA and CDR2 YSYEKL. The CDR3 loop reads CASSQGDTAAVVTEAFF. The CDR3 DNA follows: TGCGCCAGCAGCCAAGGGGACACCGCCGCGGTAGTCACTGAAGCTTTCTTT.

The chain combines TRBV2 with TRBJ2-2; no definite D call. Germline lookup yields CDR1 SNHLY and CDR2 FYNNEI. This CDR3 has 13 residues. V lost 4 bases to trimming and J lost 1 base, with 4 bases between them. The CDR3 reads CASSAGNTGELFF. CDR3 nucleotide sequence: TGTGCCAGCAGTGCGGGGAACACCGGGGAGCTGTTTTTT.

This clone appeared once. The gene calls are TRBV29-1 and TRBJ1-2; D not resolved. Germline-derived CDR1 and CDR2 are SQVTM and ANQGSEA. The CDR3 extends over 12 amino acids. V lost 6 bases and J lost 0, with 8 bases in between. The CDR3 spells CSVTKANYGYTF. Here the CDR3 DNA reads TGCAGCGTGACCAAGGCTAACTATGGCTACACCTTC.

V is TRBV20-1 and J is TRBJ2-5; D remains unclear. Trimming pared 5 bases from V and 8 bases from J, leaving 12 bases between. CDR1 and CDR2 from the germline V gene are DFQATT and SNEGSKA (reference sequence). The CDR3 consists of 11 residues. DNA of the CDR3: TGCAGTGCTCACGCCCAGCGAACCCAGTACTTC. It specifies CSAHAQRTQYF.

The CDR3 reads CASSLGVQGSRRAFF. CDR3 DNA: TGTGCCAGCAGCTTGGGGGTCCAGGGGTCGAGGAGAGCTTTCTTT. The chain employs TRBV5-5 and TRBJ1-1; a possible D gene is TRBD1 (6 bases). V lost 0 bases to trimming and J lost 10 bases, with 19 bases between them. The germline gives CDR1 SGHKS, CDR2 YYEKEE (reference sequence). The length of the CDR3 is 15 residues.

The V gene is TRBV6-5, the J gene TRBJ2-2, with 7 bases identical to TRBD1. CDR1 and CDR2 (germline): MNHEY, SVGAGI. The CDR3 totals 15 residues. The ends lost 6 bases at V and 4 bases at J; junction bases unmatched: 8. In nucleotides, the CDR3 is TGTGCCAGCAGAAGTGGGGACAGACTCACCGGGGAGCTGTTTTTT. It codes for CASRSGDRLTGELFF.

This clone appeared a single time. This sequence joins TRBV5-6 and TRBJ2-3; possible D gene TRBD2, 6 bases. CDR3 length: 15 amino acids. Germline V gene data show CDR1 as SGHDT and CDR2 as YYEEEE. The ends were cut back, 2 bases at V and 1 base at J, with 11 bases in the middle. CDR3 amino acids: CASSFLSGGTDTQYF. The CDR3 nucleotides are TGTGCCAGCAGCTTTTTGTCGGGGGGCACAGATACGCAGTATTTT.

This chain connects TRBV27 to TRBJ2-5; D could derive from TRBD1 or TRBD2 (5 bases each). This CDR3 contains 13 residues. V was clipped by 3 bases and J by 4 bases, with 9 bases between them. Germline CDR1 is MNHEY and CDR2 is SMNVEV (reference sequence). In nucleotides, the CDR3 is TGTGCCAGCAGTTTGGGACCCCCAGAGACCCAGTACTTC. Its translation is CASSLGPPETQYF.